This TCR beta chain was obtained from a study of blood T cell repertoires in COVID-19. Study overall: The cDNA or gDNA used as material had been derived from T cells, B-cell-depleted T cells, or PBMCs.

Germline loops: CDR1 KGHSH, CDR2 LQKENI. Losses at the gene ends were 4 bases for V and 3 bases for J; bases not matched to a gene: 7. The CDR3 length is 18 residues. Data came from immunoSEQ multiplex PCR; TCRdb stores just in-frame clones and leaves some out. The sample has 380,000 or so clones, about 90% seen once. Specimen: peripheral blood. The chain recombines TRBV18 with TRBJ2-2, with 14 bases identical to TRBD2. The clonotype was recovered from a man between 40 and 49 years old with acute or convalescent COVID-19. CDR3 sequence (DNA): TGTGCCAGCTCACAAAGGACTAGCGGGAGGCTCGACACCGGGGAGCTGTTTTTT. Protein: CASSQRTSGRLDTGELFF.